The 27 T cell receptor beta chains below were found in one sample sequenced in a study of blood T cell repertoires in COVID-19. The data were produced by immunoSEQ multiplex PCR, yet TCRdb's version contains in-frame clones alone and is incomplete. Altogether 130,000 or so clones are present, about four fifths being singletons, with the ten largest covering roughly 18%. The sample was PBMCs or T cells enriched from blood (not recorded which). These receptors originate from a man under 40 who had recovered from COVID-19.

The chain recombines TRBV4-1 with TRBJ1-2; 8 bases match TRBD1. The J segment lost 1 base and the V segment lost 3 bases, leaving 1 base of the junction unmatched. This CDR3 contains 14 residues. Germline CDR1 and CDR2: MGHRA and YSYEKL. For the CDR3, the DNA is TGCGCCAGCAGCCAGACAGGGGTTAACTATGGCTACACCTTC. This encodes CASSQTGVNYGYTF.

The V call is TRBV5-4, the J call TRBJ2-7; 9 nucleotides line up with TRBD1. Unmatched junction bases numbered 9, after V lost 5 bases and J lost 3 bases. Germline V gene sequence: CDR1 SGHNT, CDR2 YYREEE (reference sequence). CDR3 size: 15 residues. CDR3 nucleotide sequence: TGTGCCAGCAGTCGTACCGGGACAGGGTACTACGAGCAGTACTTC. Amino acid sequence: CASSRTGTGYYEQYF.

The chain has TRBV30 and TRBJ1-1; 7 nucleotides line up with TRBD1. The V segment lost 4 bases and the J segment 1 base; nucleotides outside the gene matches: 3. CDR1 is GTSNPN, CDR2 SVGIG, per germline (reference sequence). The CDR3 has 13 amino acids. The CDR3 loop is CAWTGQPNTEAFF. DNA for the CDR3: TGTGCCTGGACGGGACAGCCGAACACTGAAGCTTTCTTT.

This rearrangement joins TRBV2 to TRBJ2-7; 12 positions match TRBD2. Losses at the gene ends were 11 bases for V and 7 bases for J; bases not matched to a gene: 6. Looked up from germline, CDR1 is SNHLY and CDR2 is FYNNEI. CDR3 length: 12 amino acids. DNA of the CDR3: TGTGCCGGACAAACTAGCGGGGGGGAGCAGTACTTC. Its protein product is CAGQTSGGEQYF.

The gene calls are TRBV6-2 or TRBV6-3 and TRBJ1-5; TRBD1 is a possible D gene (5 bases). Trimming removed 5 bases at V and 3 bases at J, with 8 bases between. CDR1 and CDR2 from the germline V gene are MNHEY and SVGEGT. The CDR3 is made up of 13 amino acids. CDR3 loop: CASSLTDNQPQHF. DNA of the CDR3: TGTGCCAGCAGTCTGACAGACAATCAGCCCCAGCATTTT.

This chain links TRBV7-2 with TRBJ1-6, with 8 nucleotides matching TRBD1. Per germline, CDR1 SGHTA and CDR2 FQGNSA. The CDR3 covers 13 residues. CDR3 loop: CRTGSSYNSPLHF. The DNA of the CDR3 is TGTCGGACAGGGAGCTCCTATAATTCACCCCTCCACTTT.

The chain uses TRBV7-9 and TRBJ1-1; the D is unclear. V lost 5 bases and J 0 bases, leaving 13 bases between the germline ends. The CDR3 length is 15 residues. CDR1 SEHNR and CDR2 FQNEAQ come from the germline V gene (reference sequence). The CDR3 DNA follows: TGTGCCAGCAGCCGGCACACCGACATGAACACTGAAGCTTTCTTT. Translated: CASSRHTDMNTEAFF.

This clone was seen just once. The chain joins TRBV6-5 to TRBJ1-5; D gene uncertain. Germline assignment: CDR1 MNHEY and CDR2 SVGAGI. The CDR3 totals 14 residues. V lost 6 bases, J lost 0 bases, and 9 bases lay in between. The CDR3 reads CASRGLDSNQPQHF. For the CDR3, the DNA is TGTGCCAGCAGAGGTCTAGATAGCAATCAGCCCCAGCATTTT.

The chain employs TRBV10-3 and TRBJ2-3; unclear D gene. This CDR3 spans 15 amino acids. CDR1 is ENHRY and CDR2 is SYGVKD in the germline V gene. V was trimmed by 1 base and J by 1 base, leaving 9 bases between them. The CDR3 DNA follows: TGTGCCATCAGTGAGTTGTGGCAGGGCACAGATACGCAGTATTTT. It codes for CAISELWQGTDTQYF.

The DNA for the CDR3 is TGTGCCAGCAGCAAGACAGGAGAGAACACTGAAGCTTTCTTT. Its protein product is CASSKTGENTEAFF. The V gene is TRBV6-6, the J gene TRBJ1-1, with D tentatively TRBD1 (6 bases). CDR1 MNHNY and CDR2 SVGAGI come from the germline V gene (reference sequence). V lost 6 bases to trimming and J lost 1 base, with 12 bases between them. CDR3 length: 14 residues.

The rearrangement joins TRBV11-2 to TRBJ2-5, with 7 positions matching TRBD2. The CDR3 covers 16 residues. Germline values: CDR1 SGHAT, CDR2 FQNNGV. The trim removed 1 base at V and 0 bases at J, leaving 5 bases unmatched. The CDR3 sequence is CASSLGVAGDQETQYF. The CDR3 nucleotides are TGTGCCAGCAGCTTAGGGGTGGCGGGGGACCAAGAGACCCAGTACTTC.

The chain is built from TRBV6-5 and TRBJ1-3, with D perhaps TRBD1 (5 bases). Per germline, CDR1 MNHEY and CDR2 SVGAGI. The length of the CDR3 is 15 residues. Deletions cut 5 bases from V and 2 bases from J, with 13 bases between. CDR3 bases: TGTGCCAGCAGTCCCTCAGGGACTCCTGGAAACACCATATATTTT. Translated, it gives CASSPSGTPGNTIYF.

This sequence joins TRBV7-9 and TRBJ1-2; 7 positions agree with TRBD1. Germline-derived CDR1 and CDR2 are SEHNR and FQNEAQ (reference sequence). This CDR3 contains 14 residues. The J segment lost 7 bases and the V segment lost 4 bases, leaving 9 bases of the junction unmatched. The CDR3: CASSSTGLTVGYTF. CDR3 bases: TGTGCCAGCAGCTCGACAGGGCTAACGGTTGGCTACACCTTC.

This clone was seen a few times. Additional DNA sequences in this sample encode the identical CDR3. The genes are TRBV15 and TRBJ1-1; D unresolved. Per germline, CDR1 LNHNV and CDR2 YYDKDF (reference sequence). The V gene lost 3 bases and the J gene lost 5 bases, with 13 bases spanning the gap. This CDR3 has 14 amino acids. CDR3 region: CATSSRTGETEAFF. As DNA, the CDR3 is TGTGCCACCAGCAGTAGGACCGGGGAAACTGAAGCTTTCTTT.

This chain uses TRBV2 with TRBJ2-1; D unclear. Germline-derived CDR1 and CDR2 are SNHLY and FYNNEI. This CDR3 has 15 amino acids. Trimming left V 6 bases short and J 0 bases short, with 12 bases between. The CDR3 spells CASRFEASSYNEQFF. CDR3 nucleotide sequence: TGTGCCAGCAGATTTGAGGCAAGCTCCTACAATGAGCAGTTCTTC.

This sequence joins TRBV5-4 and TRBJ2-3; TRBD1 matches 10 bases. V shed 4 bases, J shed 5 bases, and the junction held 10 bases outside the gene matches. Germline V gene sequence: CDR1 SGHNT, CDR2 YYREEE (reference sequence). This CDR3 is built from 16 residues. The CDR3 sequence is CASSGRQGAQGDTQYF. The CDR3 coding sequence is TGTGCCAGCAGCGGAAGACAGGGGGCGCAGGGAGATACGCAGTATTTT.

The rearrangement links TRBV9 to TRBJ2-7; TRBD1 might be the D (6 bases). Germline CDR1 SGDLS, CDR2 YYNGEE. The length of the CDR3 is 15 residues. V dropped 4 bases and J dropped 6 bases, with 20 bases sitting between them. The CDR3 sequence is CASSNGQYSYGEQYF. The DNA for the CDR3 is TGTGCCAGCAGCAACGGACAGTACTCTTACGGCGAGCAGTACTTC.

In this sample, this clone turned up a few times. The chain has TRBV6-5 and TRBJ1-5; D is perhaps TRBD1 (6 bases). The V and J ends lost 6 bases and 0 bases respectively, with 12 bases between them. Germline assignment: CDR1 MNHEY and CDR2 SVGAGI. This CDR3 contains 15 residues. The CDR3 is CASRGTLDSNQPQHF. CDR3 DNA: TGTGCCAGCAGAGGGACACTTGATAGCAATCAGCCCCAGCATTTT.

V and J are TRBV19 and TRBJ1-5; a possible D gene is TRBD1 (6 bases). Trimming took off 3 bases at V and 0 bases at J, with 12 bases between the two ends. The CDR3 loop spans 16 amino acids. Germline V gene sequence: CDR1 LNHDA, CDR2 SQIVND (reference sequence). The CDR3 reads CASSILGGDSNQPQHF. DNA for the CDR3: TGTGCCAGTAGTATTTTAGGGGGTGATAGCAATCAGCCCCAGCATTTT.

The CDR3 DNA reads TGTGCCAGCAGCTTAGGTACCAGCGGGGCCTACAATGAGCAGTTCTTC. This encodes CASSLGTSGAYNEQFF. V is TRBV7-2 and J is TRBJ2-1; 7 positions agree with TRBD2. V was clipped by 1 base and J by 2 bases; unmatched bases: 5. Per germline, CDR1 SGHTA and CDR2 FQGNSA. The CDR3 extends over 16 amino acids.

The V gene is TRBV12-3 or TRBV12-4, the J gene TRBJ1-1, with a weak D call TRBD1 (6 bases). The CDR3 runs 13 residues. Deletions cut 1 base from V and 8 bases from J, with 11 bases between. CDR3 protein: CASSLGGLAEAFF. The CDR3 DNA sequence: TGTGCCAGCAGTTTAGGGGGGCTGGCCGAAGCTTTCTTT.

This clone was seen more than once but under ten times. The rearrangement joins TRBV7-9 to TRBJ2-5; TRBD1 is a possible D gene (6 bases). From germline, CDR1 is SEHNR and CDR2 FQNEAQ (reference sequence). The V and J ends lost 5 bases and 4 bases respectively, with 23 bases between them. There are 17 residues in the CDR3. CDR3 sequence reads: CASSRRQVGFVRETQYF. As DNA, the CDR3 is TGTGCCAGCAGCCGACGACAGGTTGGGTTTGTAAGAGAGACCCAGTACTTC.

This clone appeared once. The CDR3, as DNA: TGTGCCAGCAACCCACGGACAGCTAGCAATCAGCCCCAGCATTTT. Residues: CASNPRTASNQPQHF. The chain recombines TRBV21-1 with TRBJ1-5; the table's D call of TRBD1 was not tested on the DNA. TRBV21-1 constitutes a pseudogene. The CDR3 is made up of 15 amino acids.

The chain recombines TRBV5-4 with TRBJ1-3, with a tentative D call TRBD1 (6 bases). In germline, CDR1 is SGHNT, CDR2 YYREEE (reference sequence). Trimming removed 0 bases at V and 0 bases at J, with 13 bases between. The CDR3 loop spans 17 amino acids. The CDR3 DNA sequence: TGTGCCAGCAGCTTGGATAGGGGGACGTCCTCTGGAAACACCATATATTTT. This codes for CASSLDRGTSSGNTIYF.

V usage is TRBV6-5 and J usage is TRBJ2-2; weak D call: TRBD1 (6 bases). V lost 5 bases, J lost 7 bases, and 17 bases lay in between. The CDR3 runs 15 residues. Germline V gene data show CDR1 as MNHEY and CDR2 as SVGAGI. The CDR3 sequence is CASSRSGERGGELFF. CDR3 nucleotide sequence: TGTGCCAGCAGTCGGTCAGGGGAAAGGGGCGGGGAGCTGTTTTTT.

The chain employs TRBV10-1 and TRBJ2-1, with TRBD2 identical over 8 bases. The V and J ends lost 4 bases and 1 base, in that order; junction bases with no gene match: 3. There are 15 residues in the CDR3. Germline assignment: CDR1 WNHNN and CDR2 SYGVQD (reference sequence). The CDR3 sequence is CASSGAGASYNEQFF. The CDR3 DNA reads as TGCGCCAGCAGTGGAGCGGGAGCGTCCTACAATGAGCAGTTCTTC.

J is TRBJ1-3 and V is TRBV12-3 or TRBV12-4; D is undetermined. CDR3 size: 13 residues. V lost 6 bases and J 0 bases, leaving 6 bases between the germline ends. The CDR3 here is CASRRSSGNTIYF. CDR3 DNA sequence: TGTGCCAGCAGGCGGAGCTCTGGAAACACCATATATTTT.